This T cell receptor (beta chain) was captured by sequencing in a study of Ad26.COV2.S vaccination and SARS-CoV-2 variants (dated by TCRdb to the early 2020s). With respect to the entire study: Donors in the vaccine arm were drawn from COV1001, a multicentre, randomized, double-blind, placebo-controlled phase I-IIa trial testing Ad26.COV2.S in healthy adults. Ad26.COV2.S was administered intramuscularly at a dose of 5x10^10 or 1x10^11 viral particles, either as one shot or as two shots given 56 days apart. Sequencing of the TCRbeta repertoire served to evaluate the specificity and breadth of SARS-CoV-2-reactive T cell receptors following Ad26.COV2.S vaccination. A total of around 32 samples were included in the TCR-sequenced set, comprising 19 Ad26.COV2.S vaccine recipients, 5 placebo recipients and 8 SARS-CoV-2 convalescent individuals. Participants in the trial were split at random into five groups of five each, receiving low-dose or high-dose Ad26.COV2.S once or twice, or else placebo on both occasions. Investigators did not know the trial group allocation while performing experiments and assessing outcomes.

The immunoSEQ Assay was the method used to sequence TCRbeta CDR3 regions. After extraction, genomic DNA underwent amplification by bias-controlled multiplex PCR, followed by high-throughput sequencing. For the original study's pipeline: Collapsing and filtering of sequences were performed to quantify the absolute abundance of each unique TCRbeta CDR3 region. T cell fraction was estimated by normalization of TCRbeta template counts to usable DNA, with usable DNA being measured through amplification of reference genes present in all nucleated cells. Repertoire TCRs were annotated as SARS-CoV-2-specific when V gene, CDR3 amino acid sequence and J gene were exactly matched to a known reactive TCR set. The reference SARS-CoV-2 TCR set was obtained from MIRA and was filtered for enrichment in COVID-19-positive ImmuneCODE repertoires, whereby public or cross-reactive TCRs were removed. Drawing on the MIRA antigens, annotated TCRs were analysed further at the level of specific ORF or position within ORF. Breadth was defined as annotated unique rearrangements over total unique productive rearrangements; depth was the summed frequency of those rearrangements. TCR breadth was compared between groups using two-sided Wilcoxon rank-sum tests. The immuneACCESS repertoire file appears here via TCRdb, limited to in-frame rearrangements. These files lack a portion of the clones; in checked studies, under half of the deficit traces to unresolved V genes, and the cause of the others is not known. The DNA gave D and trimming, while V, J and clone size come from that table. The sample data list about 330,000 clones, and 90% of these were observed just once. The leading ten clones occupy approximately 5% of the sample.

Read against the paper, the sample's treatment or condition label means: around 19 received Ad26.COV2.S at low or high dose, single or two shots; 5 received placebo; per-sample allocation not given. Repertoires of vaccine and placebo recipients were sequenced from samples collected on day 63 after the first injection. Between 29 July and 7 August 2020, Cohort 1b enrolled fewer than 30 adults aged 18-55 years at one site in Boston, USA. Ad26.COV2.S was a replication-incompetent adenovirus type 26 vector expressing a prefusion-stabilized SARS-CoV-2 spike protein from the original Wuhan strain. With respect to this clone: This clone's antigen is unknown. No quality values exist for individual bases; no much larger clone is one base distant.

V and J are truncated by 2 bases and 12 bases respectively, leaving an intervening sequence of 10 bases. The CDR3 measures 11 amino acids from cysteine to phenylalanine. Here the CDR3 DNA is all that survives: 33 bases in frame from base 1. The paper's findings and limits, for the study overall: Compared with placebo recipients, Ad26.COV2.S recipients showed higher spike-specific TCR breadth (P = 0.0014). Substantial breadth of spike-specific CD8+ and CD4+ T cell responses was reported after vaccination. Vaccine and placebo recipients had comparable non-spike TCR breadth, which fits with the vaccine containing only spike. The authors noted that total T cell responses may have been underestimated by the TCR breadth and depth analyses. Comparing responses between vaccine doses or regimens was not something the study was powered to do.

The chain joins TRBV12-3 or TRBV12-4 to TRBJ1-1, and perhaps TRBD1 as D gene, on 6 matching bases. The sequenced sample was peripheral blood, obtained in a trial of Ad26.COV2.S vaccine versus placebo. This receptor was identified in a person between 18 and 60 years old who received the Ad26.COV2.S COVID-19 vaccine or a placebo. The DNA sequence reads TGTGCCAGCAGTTTACGGACAGAAACTTTCTTT. It is translated as CASSLRTETFF.